Presented here are 21 T cell receptor beta chains from one specimen sequenced in a study of blood T cell repertoires in COVID-19. The protocol was immunoSEQ multiplex PCR, while the TCRdb copy is restricted to in-frame clones and leaves out a portion. This table has under 250,000 clones, 88% appearing once. The sequencing sample was made of peripheral blood. The receptor source for this set is a man in his fifties or sixties with COVID-19, enrolled during active disease.

The gene calls are TRBV10-1 and TRBJ2-1, with 10 bases lining up with TRBD2. Trimming removed 3 bases from V and 15 bases from J; junction bases left unmatched: 11. The CDR3 loop spans 14 amino acids. Germline lookup yields CDR1 WNHNN and CDR2 SYGVQD (reference sequence). CDR3: CASSDGGPSGSVFF. The CDR3 DNA reads TGCGCCAGCAGTGATGGGGGCCCTAGCGGGAGCGTGTTCTTC.

The rearrangement joins TRBV5-1 to TRBJ2-7; 13 bases match TRBD2. V dropped 6 bases and J dropped 0; count of bases not matched to a gene: 6. CDR1 and CDR2 from the germline V gene are SGHRS and YFSETQ. The CDR3 covers 16 residues. The chain's CDR3 is CASKVWTSGSSYEQYF. Here the CDR3 DNA reads TGCGCCAGCAAGGTGTGGACTAGCGGGAGCTCCTACGAGCAGTACTTC.

This clone was counted between two and nine times. The rearrangement joins TRBV28 to TRBJ1-2, with a tentative D call TRBD1 (5 bases). The V and J ends lost 6 bases and 1 base respectively, with 15 bases between them. Germline V gene data show CDR1 as MDHEN and CDR2 as SYDVKM. This CDR3 region has 15 residues. The CDR3 sequence: CASRKVTGLNYGYTF. The CDR3, as DNA: TGTGCCAGCAGAAAGGTAACAGGTCTTAACTATGGCTACACCTTC.

This sequence joins TRBV20-1 and TRBJ2-7; 8 positions match TRBD2. This CDR3 is built from 14 residues. The germline CDR1 and CDR2 sequences are DFQATT and SNEGSKA (reference sequence). V was clipped by 3 bases and J by 4 bases; unmatched bases: 8. The CDR3 protein is CSASPSGSIYEQYF. For the CDR3, the DNA is TGCAGTGCTAGTCCAAGCGGGAGTATTTACGAGCAGTACTTC.

The chain recombines TRBV30 with TRBJ1-1; D possibly corresponds to TRBD1 (5 bases). CDR3 length equals 13 residues. V shed 0 bases and J shed 7 bases, with 12 bases lying between them. The germline gives CDR1 GTSNPN, CDR2 SVGIG (reference sequence). CDR3 sequence: CAWSVIMGGEAFF. CDR3 coding DNA: TGTGCCTGGAGTGTCATTATGGGGGGTGAAGCTTTCTTT.

This clone was counted between two and nine times. This chain joins TRBV4-3 and TRBJ2-2; 9 bases match TRBD2. There are 18 residues in the CDR3. The junction had 13 bases not matched to a gene; V was cut back by 1 base and J by 7 bases. The V gene's germline CDR1 is LGHNA and CDR2 YSLEER. This CDR3 reads CASSQGALAGRMSGELFF. The CDR3 DNA is TGCGCCAGCAGCCAAGGGGCTCTAGCGGGGAGGATGAGCGGGGAGCTGTTTTTT.

The rearrangement links TRBV6-4 to TRBJ2-3; tentatively, D is TRBD1 (6 bases). This CDR3 spans 16 amino acids. The V end lost 3 bases, the J end lost 4 bases, and 17 bases lay between the germline ends. Germline V gives CDR1 MRHNA, CDR2 SNTAGT. The CDR3: CASSEGSAGAADTQYF. The CDR3 DNA sequence: TGTGCCAGCAGTGAGGGGAGTGCAGGGGCTGCAGATACGCAGTATTTT.

The chain is built from TRBV19 and TRBJ2-5, with 8 bases that match TRBD2. V dropped 8 bases and J dropped 1; count of bases not matched to a gene: 6. This CDR3 is 14 amino acids long. Germline V lookup: CDR1 LNHDA, CDR2 SQIVND (reference sequence). This CDR3 is CASGPGGAQETQYF. CDR3 DNA: TGTGCCAGTGGCCCGGGGGGGGCCCAAGAGACCCAGTACTTC.

The chain joins TRBV28 to TRBJ1-3; D not resolved. Between the trimmed V and J ends, which lost 6 bases and 8 bases, there was a span of 8 bases. The CDR3 sequence is 11 residues long. Germline-derived CDR1 and CDR2 are MDHEN and SYDVKM. CDR3 amino acids: CASRSSDTIYF. Written as DNA, the CDR3 is TGTGCCAGCAGATCCAGCGACACCATATATTTT.

The J gene is TRBJ1-1, the V gene TRBV4-1, with 7 bases identical to TRBD1. The V and J ends lost 0 bases and 6 bases, in that order; junction bases with no gene match: 13. This CDR3 is 17 amino acids long. The germline V gene encodes CDR1 MGHRA and CDR2 YSYEKL. The CDR3 coding sequence is TGCGCCAGCAGCCAAGACGGGACAGCCGCCGGTGATCCTGAAGCTTTCTTT. As protein: CASSQDGTAAGDPEAFF.

This clone was seen a single time. The V call is TRBV25-1, the J call TRBJ2-1; 9 nucleotides line up with TRBD1. Trimming at V came to 6 bases and at J to 7 bases, leaving 7 bases not matched to a gene. Germline CDR1 MGHDK, CDR2 SYGVNS. There are 14 residues in the CDR3. In DNA, the CDR3 is TGTGCCAGCAGCCCGGGACAGGGTAAGAATGAGCAGTTCTTC. Translated: CASSPGQGKNEQFF.

The chain combines TRBV6-5 with TRBJ1-1; TRBD1 matches at 8 bases. Per the germline V gene, CDR1 is MNHEY and CDR2 is SVGAGI. The CDR3 extends over 13 amino acids. The V and J ends lost 6 bases and 3 bases, in that order; junction bases with no gene match: 3. The DNA of the CDR3 is TGTGCCAGCAGAGGACAGGGTTACACTGAAGCTTTCTTT. Encoded protein: CASRGQGYTEAFF.

The chain employs TRBV7-6 and TRBJ1-1; TRBD1 might be the D (6 bases). Germline CDR1 reads SGHVS; CDR2 reads FNYEAQ. This CDR3 region has 16 residues. The ends were cut back, 5 bases at V and 1 base at J, with 17 bases in the middle. This CDR3 reads CASSRGTKQGNTEAFF. For the CDR3, the DNA is TGTGCCAGCAGCAGGGGGACGAAACAGGGGAACACTGAAGCTTTCTTT.

The chain carries TRBV6-5 and TRBJ2-1, with 8 bases matching TRBD2. V lost 6 bases, J lost 10 bases, and 14 bases stayed unmatched. The CDR3 covers 15 residues. Germline assignment: CDR1 MNHEY and CDR2 SVGAGI. CDR3 bases: TGTGCCAGCAGGCCCACGGGAGGGGGTTTATACGAGCAGTTCTTC. It is translated as CASRPTGGGLYEQFF.

This chain joins TRBV5-1 and TRBJ2-3, with TRBD2 as a possible D gene (5 bases). The CDR3 covers 14 residues. Germline V gives CDR1 SGHRS, CDR2 YFSETQ. V lost 4 bases to trimming and J lost 0 bases, with 9 bases between them. The CDR3 spells CASSRPGSTDTQYF. CDR3 nucleotide sequence: TGCGCCAGCAGCCGACCGGGGAGCACAGATACGCAGTATTTT.

As DNA, the CDR3 is TGCGCCAGCAGCGTGGGGGTAGCGGGCGTCACAGATACGCAGTATTTT. It specifies CASSVGVAGVTDTQYF. The chain carries TRBV5-1 and TRBJ2-3; 7 nucleotides align to TRBD2. Germline CDR1 is SGHRS and CDR2 is YFSETQ. This CDR3 contains 16 residues. Trimming took 4 bases from V and 2 from J; bases not matched to a gene: 10.

The V and J genes are TRBV5-1 and TRBJ2-3; 8 bases line up with TRBD2. The CDR3 is made up of 14 amino acids. Unmatched junction bases numbered 4, after V lost 1 base and J lost 6 bases. Germline CDR1 is SGHRS and CDR2 is YFSETQ. CDR3 loop: CASSLSAGEDTQYF. CDR3 DNA sequence: TGCGCCAGCAGCTTGTCAGCGGGAGAGGATACGCAGTATTTT.

The V call is TRBV5-1, the J call TRBJ2-5; D not resolved. Deletions cut 6 bases from V and 3 bases from J, with 6 bases between. Germline CDR1 reads SGHRS; CDR2 reads YFSETQ. The CDR3 is 11 residues long. In DNA form, the CDR3 reads TGCGCCAGCACCCTCGAAGAGACCCAGTACTTC. This gives the protein CASTLEETQYF. The full variable domain, with the rest looked up from reference TRBV5-1 and TRBJ2-5, is KAGVTQTPRYLIKTRGQQVTLSCSPISGHRSVSWYQQTPGQGLQFLFEYFSETQRNKGNFPGRFSGRQFSNSRSEMNVSTLELGDSALYLCASTLEETQYFGPGTRLLVL.

The chain combines TRBV6-5 with TRBJ1-5; D not certain. This CDR3 region has 13 residues. V lost 5 bases and J lost 7, with 12 bases in between. CDR1 is MNHEY and CDR2 is SVGAGI in the germline V gene. As DNA, the CDR3 is TGTGCCAGCAGTCTCAACCAACAGCAGCCCCAGCATTTT. The encoded protein is CASSLNQQQPQHF.

DNA for the CDR3: TGCGCCAGCAGCCAAGAGTACCCACCGAGGTATGGCTACACCTTC. The encoded protein is CASSQEYPPRYGYTF. This chain uses TRBV4-3 with TRBJ1-2; D unresolved. Trimming pared 0 bases from V and 5 bases from J, leaving 13 bases between. This CDR3 has 15 amino acids. Germline V lookup: CDR1 LGHNA, CDR2 YSLEER.

CDR3 in DNA: TGCAGCGTTGTGTCCGACATCAACACTGAAGCTTTCTTT. It yields the protein CSVVSDINTEAFF. This chain connects TRBV29-1 to TRBJ1-1; D not certain. The ends were cut back, 4 bases at V and 2 bases at J, with 11 bases in the middle. The V gene's germline CDR1 is SQVTM and CDR2 ANQGSEA. CDR3 length: 13 residues.